Below, 2 T cell receptor beta chains from the same sample are listed, as sequenced in a study of human T cells and chemical hapten exposure. Time point here: patch test 1, 2 weeks after DPC sensitization. Described treatment: therapeutic diphenylcyclopropenone sensitization with weekly scalp DPC. MiXCR was run by TCRdb on the RACE reads, yielding one entry per CDR3 protein. The table has 180,000 or so distinct CDR3 sequences, 14% seen once; the top ten hold 1.7%. Sequences were derived from whole blood, sampled in connection with sensitization to the hapten diphenylcyclopropenone (DPC). All receptors derive from a woman aged 25 to 45 with alopecia areata. Some clones in this sample may be carry-over from other donors' samples.

The J gene is TRBJ2-5, the V gene TRBV7-2; 11 nucleotides match TRBD2. There are 16 residues in the CDR3. Germline CDR1 and CDR2: SGHTA and FQGNSA. The V and J ends lost 0 bases and 3 bases, in that order; junction bases with no gene match: 3. CDR3 sequence reads: CASSLAGTSGKETQYF. The DNA of the CDR3 is TGTGCCAGCAGCTTAGCCGGGACTAGCGGAAAAGAGACCCAGTACTTC.

This clonotype has just a few counts. The chain has TRBV12-3 or TRBV12-4 and TRBJ2-7; 7 bases agree with TRBD1. With 6 bases clipped from V and 4 bases from J, the junction kept 12 bases outside the gene matches. The CDR3 has 15 residues. CDR3 DNA: TGTGCCAGCAGGCCATCGGACAGGAGGTTATACGAGCAGTACTTC. Amino acid sequence: CASRPSDRRLYEQYF.